This T cell receptor beta chain was obtained from a study of B cell selection in AIRE deficiency (dated by TCRdb to about 2019). For context, the study as a whole: A comparison of TCRbeta repertoires of sorted blood CD4+ conventional T cells and regulatory T cells was made between AIRE-deficient patients and healthy controls. The TCR-sequenced cohort comprised about five AIRE-deficient APECED patients and about five healthy control donors. Paper-wide results and their limitations: Among several thousand shared Treg TCRbeta sequences, about 33% were shared exclusively by healthy donors and around 9.3% exclusively by patients, which suggests that Treg selection is less efficient in the absence of AIRE. In AIRE-deficient patients, Tconv and Treg cells had TCRBV gene usage, CDR3 length and TCR diversity comparable to those in healthy donors. Sequencing covered only TCRbeta chains, and about two fifths of shared healthy-donor Treg sequences were also present in healthy Tconv, possibly due to differing TCRalpha chains. Shared Treg sequences had shorter CDR3s, reflecting a bias toward rearrangements with few non-templated nucleotide insertions. Roughly 30% of the Treg TCRbeta sequences shared among healthy donors were found in patient Tconv cells, which suggests that Treg-biased clones were diverted into the Tconv compartment.

This clone appeared a few times. Its antigen target is currently unknown. No clone much larger than this one lies a single base away; base qualities are absent. The V end gives up 5 bases and the J end 3 bases, leaving 7 bases in the junction not matched to a gene. Based on the germline V gene, the CDR1 and CDR2 sequences are MDHEN and SYDVKM. The CDR3 spans 15 residues, from the cysteine through the phenylalanine. The read is trimmed to its CDR3 DNA, 45 bases read in frame from base 1. TCRbeta chain sequencing was performed with the immunoSEQ platform. The original methods were these. Around 50,000 distinct TCRbeta sequences from patients and around 96,000 from healthy donors were obtained from pooled Treg repertoires. Treg TCRbeta sequences found in two or more individuals were defined as public, and these public Treg TCRbeta sequences were then searched for in Tconv repertoires. Group differences were tested with Mann-Whitney U tests and Bonferroni-Dunn correction in GraphPad Prism 7.03. The table was pulled from immuneACCESS by TCRdb, which kept in-frame rearrangements only. Such tables lose some clones; where checked, under half of the loss comes from unresolved V genes, and the rest has no known cause. V, J and clone size were drawn from that table, and D and trimming were deduced from the DNA. The sample yields roughly 22,000 clones; about 94% were counted once. The top ten hold just under 2% of the sample.

Regulatory T cells were sorted as cells that were CD4+CD25hiCD127low/negative. AIRE-deficient patients had APECED syndrome. Tconv and Treg cells for TCRbeta sequencing were sorted on a FACSAria flow cytometer. The sorted cells went into 5-ml round-bottom polystyrene tubes, and the dry cell pellets were then frozen at -80 degrees C until sequencing. The source of this sequence is a human donor with AIRE deficiency. The rearrangement combines TRBV28 with TRBJ1-5; a stretch of 7 junction bases matches TRBD1. The specimen sequenced was Tregs sorted from PBMCs. The bases are TGTGCCAGCAGTCCTGGACAGGCCTTCAATCAGCCCCAGCATTTT. Protein translation: CASSPGQAFNQPQHF.